This entry lists 25 T cell receptor beta chains sequenced from one sample in a study of cytomegalovirus exposure and HLA in healthy donors. PCR involved 60 Vbeta and 13 Jbeta primers. Profiled with immunoSEQ multiplex PCR; TCRdb holds only in-frame clones, not every one. The sample has 100,000 to 150,000 clones, about 81% seen once. Sequencing was performed on PBMCs. These TCRs come from a woman aged 40 to 50 in good health and CMV-seropositive.

The genes are TRBV4-1 and TRBJ2-3; no clear D. V lost 1 base, J lost 4 bases, and 9 bases lay in between. The CDR3 covers 14 residues. Germline CDR1 is MGHRA and CDR2 is YSYEKL. The CDR3 DNA reads as TGCGCCAGCAGCCAAGCTCCAGACTCAGATACGCAGTATTTT. Protein: CASSQAPDSDTQYF.

This clone appeared once. The genes are TRBV27 and TRBJ1-1; D is unclear. CDR3 length: 13 residues. The germline V and J ends were trimmed by 6 bases and 0 bases, with 8 bases remaining between them. CDR1 and CDR2 from the germline V gene are MNHEY and SMNVEV (reference sequence). The CDR3 spells CASRSSMNTEAFF. As DNA, the CDR3 is TGTGCCAGCAGATCTTCTATGAACACTGAAGCTTTCTTT.

The gene calls are TRBV4-3 and TRBJ2-3; 12 nucleotides line up with TRBD2. The germline V gene encodes CDR1 LGHNA and CDR2 YSLEER. This CDR3 contains 16 residues. V lost 1 base, J lost 6 bases, and 5 bases stayed unmatched. For the CDR3, the DNA is TGCGCCAGCAGCCAAGCCCTAGCGGGAGGGGTCGATACGCAGTATTTT. Protein product: CASSQALAGGVDTQYF.

The chain is built from TRBV28 and TRBJ2-7; TRBD1 matches at 9 bases. This CDR3 contains 16 residues. The germline CDR1 and CDR2 sequences are MDHEN and SYDVKM. The V segment lost 5 bases and the J segment 3 bases; nucleotides outside the gene matches: 11. The CDR3 nucleotides are TGTGCCAGCAGTCTCTACCGGACAGGGGCGGGCTACGAGCAGTACTTC. It is translated as CASSLYRTGAGYEQYF.

The chain has TRBV2 and TRBJ2-1; TRBD1 matches 11 bases. CDR1 SNHLY and CDR2 FYNNEI come from the germline V gene. This CDR3 region has 13 residues. Trimming cost V 6 bases and J 7 bases; bases outside gene matches: 2. CDR3 sequence reads: CASRRDRGNEQFF. The CDR3 DNA reads as TGTGCCAGCAGGAGGGACAGGGGGAATGAGCAGTTCTTC.

The J gene is TRBJ1-5, the V gene TRBV19; D remains ambiguous. The CDR3 length is 13 residues. The germline V and J ends were trimmed by 7 bases and 3 bases, with 10 bases remaining between them. CDR1 and CDR2 from the germline V gene are LNHDA and SQIVND (reference sequence). CDR3 nucleotides: TGTGCCAGTACGGGAGGGATCAATCAGCCCCAGCATTTT. The encoded protein is CASTGGINQPQHF.

The chain links TRBV2 to TRBJ2-2; D is unclear. The CDR3 is 14 residues long. Trimming left V 7 bases short and J 0 bases short, with 9 bases between. CDR1 SNHLY and CDR2 FYNNEI come from the germline V gene. The CDR3 loop is CASNVRANTGELFF. CDR3 in DNA: TGTGCCAGCAACGTCCGCGCGAACACCGGGGAGCTGTTTTTT.

V is TRBV21-1 and J is TRBJ2-1; TRBD2, as called in the table, went unchecked against the DNA. TRBV21-1 is a pseudogene segment. This CDR3 has 18 amino acids. The CDR3 DNA reads as TGTGCCAGCAGCAAAGACGGTATCCTAGCGGGAGTCTACAATGAGCAGTTCTTC. Its protein product is CASSKDGILAGVYNEQFF.

In its sample, this clone was seen a few times. The chain uses TRBV27 and TRBJ1-5; possibly TRBD1 for D (6 bases). The CDR3 sequence is 14 residues long. Germline lookup yields CDR1 MNHEY and CDR2 SMNVEV (reference sequence). The ends were cut back, 5 bases at V and 4 bases at J, with 12 bases in the middle. DNA of the CDR3: TGTGCCAGCAGTCCTCGACAGGCTAATCAGCCCCAGCATTTT. Amino acid sequence: CASSPRQANQPQHF.

The rearrangement joins TRBV5-4 to TRBJ2-2, with D perhaps TRBD2 (5 bases). Germline CDR1 SGHNT, CDR2 YYREEE (reference sequence). Trimming stripped 0 bases from V and 2 bases from J, with 11 bases between. The length of the CDR3 is 16 residues. The CDR3 DNA sequence: TGTGCCAGCAGCTTGGTTACGGGGTTAAACACCGGGGAGCTGTTTTTT. This sequence encodes CASSLVTGLNTGELFF.

The chain joins TRBV2 to TRBJ1-4; D is possibly TRBD1 (6 bases). This CDR3 is built from 15 residues. The germline CDR1 and CDR2 sequences are SNHLY and FYNNEI. Trimming removed 2 bases from V and 4 bases from J, with 11 bases in between. Here the CDR3 DNA reads TGTGCCAGCAGTGAAATGGGACAAGATAATGAAAAACTGTTTTTT. Translation: CASSEMGQDNEKLFF.

V usage is TRBV12-5 and J usage is TRBJ1-1; D ambiguous. The CDR3 has 14 amino acids. V lost 4 bases to trimming and J lost 0 bases, with 9 bases between them. The germline CDR1 and CDR2 sequences are LGHNT and FRNRAP. The CDR3 DNA sequence: TGTGCTAGTGGTTACTATCTGCTGAACACTGAAGCTTTCTTT. Amino acid sequence: CASGYYLLNTEAFF. Full variable domain (rest looked up from reference TRBV12-5 and TRBJ1-1): DARVTQTPRHKVTEMGQEVTMRCQPILGHNTVFWYRQTMMQGLELLAYFRNRAPLDDSGMPKDRFSAEMPDATLATLKIQPSEPRDSAVYFCASGYYLLNTEAFFGQGTRLTVV.

This sequence joins TRBV6-1 and TRBJ2-7, with a possible D match to TRBD2 (5 bases). CDR1 MNHNS and CDR2 SASEGT come from the germline V gene. CDR3 length: 14 amino acids. V lost 5 bases and J 4 bases, leaving 15 bases between the germline ends. CDR3 sequence reads: CASSLHGPGYEQYF. Written as DNA, the CDR3 is TGTGCCAGCAGTCTACACGGCCCGGGGTACGAGCAGTACTTC.

The rearrangement links TRBV6-1 to TRBJ2-7, with a possible D match to TRBD1 (6 bases). The CDR3 loop spans 16 amino acids. Trimming took 3 bases from V and 0 from J, leaving 15 bases between them. Germline values: CDR1 MNHNS, CDR2 SASEGT. CDR3 residues: CASSDPRRTASYEQYF. As DNA, the CDR3 is TGTGCCAGCAGTGATCCCCGGCGGACAGCCTCCTACGAGCAGTACTTC.

This clone was detected once. The chain recombines TRBV7-2 with TRBJ2-7; 8 bases align to TRBD1. Germline V lookup: CDR1 SGHTA, CDR2 FQGNSA. The CDR3 spans 15 residues. J was trimmed by 5 bases and V by 5 bases; bases with no gene match: 11. The CDR3 nucleotides read TGTGCCAGCAGCCTGGACAGGGACGGTTTCGACGAGCAGTACTTC. Encoded protein: CASSLDRDGFDEQYF.

V usage is TRBV7-2 and J usage is TRBJ1-2; 9 bases line up with TRBD1. The CDR3 length is 14 residues. V lost 5 bases to trimming and J lost 3 bases; unmatched junction nucleotides: 4. CDR1 is SGHTA, CDR2 FQGNSA, per germline. The chain's CDR3 is CASSLTGGDYGYTF. CDR3 nucleotide sequence: TGTGCCAGCAGCCTAACAGGGGGCGACTATGGCTACACCTTC.

The rearrangement links TRBV15 to TRBJ2-7; 15 bases align to TRBD2. The length of the CDR3 is 17 residues. Germline assignment: CDR1 LNHNV and CDR2 YYDKDF (reference sequence). The J segment lost 6 bases and the V segment lost 5 bases, leaving 11 bases of the junction unmatched. The CDR3 spells CATSRTGLAGGSGEQYF. CDR3 nucleotides: TGTGCCACCAGCCGAACGGGACTAGCGGGAGGATCCGGCGAGCAGTACTTC.

This chain uses TRBV7-9 with TRBJ1-5, with 9 bases matching TRBD1. Germline trimming cut 5 bases from V and 0 bases from J; bases unmatched to any gene: 11. Germline V gives CDR1 SEHNR, CDR2 FQNEAQ (reference sequence). The CDR3 consists of 18 residues. CDR3 in amino acids: CASSRGTGTDYSNQPQHF. The CDR3 DNA reads as TGTGCCAGCAGCAGAGGGACAGGGACCGACTATAGCAATCAGCCCCAGCATTTT.

The V call is TRBV9, the J call TRBJ2-7; the D gene is possibly TRBD2 (6 bases). The germline gives CDR1 SGDLS, CDR2 YYNGEE. The CDR3 runs to 14 residues. V was pared by 2 bases and J by 0 bases, with 9 bases between. The CDR3 bases are TGTGCCAGCAGCGTTGGGGGGAGCTCCTACGAGCAGTACTTC. Protein product: CASSVGGSSYEQYF.

This chain joins TRBV14 and TRBJ2-1; 9 bases fit TRBD2. The CDR3 is made up of 16 amino acids. The V gene end was trimmed by 2 bases and the J gene end by 2 bases; junction bases not matched to a gene: 4. Germline CDR1 reads SGHDN; CDR2 reads FVKESK. CDR3 in amino acids: CASSQFLAGAYNEQFF. The CDR3, as DNA: TGTGCCAGCAGCCAATTCTTAGCGGGAGCCTACAATGAGCAGTTCTTC.

This chain joins TRBV5-4 and TRBJ2-7, with 9 bases identical to TRBD2. Germline V lookup: CDR1 SGHNT, CDR2 YYREEE (reference sequence). This CDR3 contains 14 residues. J was trimmed by 6 bases and V by 1 base; bases with no gene match: 5. The CDR3, as DNA: TGTGCCAGCAGCTTGCTCGCGGGGGGGCGCGAGCAGTACTTC. Translating it yields CASSLLAGGREQYF.

The V call is TRBV10-3, the J call TRBJ2-7, with 8 bases that match TRBD1. Per the germline V gene, CDR1 is ENHRY and CDR2 is SYGVKD. The CDR3 is 15 residues long. V gave up 2 bases and J gave up 2 bases; unmatched junction bases: 5. DNA of the CDR3: TGTGCCATCAGTGAGAAGGACAGGGTCACCTACGAGCAGTACTTC. Protein sequence: CAISEKDRVTYEQYF.

This chain connects TRBV5-4 to TRBJ2-3; 10 nucleotides align to TRBD2. Trimming took 4 bases from V and 3 from J; bases not matched to a gene: 11. Germline values: CDR1 SGHNT, CDR2 YYREEE (reference sequence). There are 17 residues in the CDR3. The CDR3: CASSTSAGGTGTDTQYF. The DNA for the CDR3 is TGTGCCAGCAGCACCTCAGCGGGAGGGACGGGGACAGATACGCAGTATTTT. Together with reference TRBV5-4 and TRBJ2-3, the CDR3 gives the full variable domain: ETGVTQSPTHLIKTRGQQVTLRCSSQSGHNTVSWYQQALGQGPQFIFQYYREEENGRGNFPPRFSGLQFPNYSSELNVNALELDDSALYLCASSTSAGGTGTDTQYFGPGTRLTVL.

The chain links TRBV11-3 to TRBJ2-2, with a tentative D call TRBD1 (5 bases). This CDR3 comprises 14 residues. The V and J ends lost 5 bases and 5 bases respectively, with 12 bases between them. The germline V gene encodes CDR1 SGHNT and CDR2 YENEEA. As DNA, the CDR3 is TGTGCCAGCAGCCCTAGGGGCGGAACCGGGGAGCTGTTTTTT. Residues: CASSPRGGTGELFF.

The chain joins TRBV5-1 to TRBJ2-6, with D possibly matching TRBD1 (7 bases). The CDR3 is 17 residues long. Per germline, CDR1 SGHRS and CDR2 YFSETQ. The V end was cut by 4 bases, the J end by 0 bases, with 14 bases between. The CDR3 DNA sequence: TGCGCCAGCAGCGGAATTCAGGGGGGCTCTGGGGCCAACGTCCTGACTTTC. Amino acid sequence: CASSGIQGGSGANVLTF.